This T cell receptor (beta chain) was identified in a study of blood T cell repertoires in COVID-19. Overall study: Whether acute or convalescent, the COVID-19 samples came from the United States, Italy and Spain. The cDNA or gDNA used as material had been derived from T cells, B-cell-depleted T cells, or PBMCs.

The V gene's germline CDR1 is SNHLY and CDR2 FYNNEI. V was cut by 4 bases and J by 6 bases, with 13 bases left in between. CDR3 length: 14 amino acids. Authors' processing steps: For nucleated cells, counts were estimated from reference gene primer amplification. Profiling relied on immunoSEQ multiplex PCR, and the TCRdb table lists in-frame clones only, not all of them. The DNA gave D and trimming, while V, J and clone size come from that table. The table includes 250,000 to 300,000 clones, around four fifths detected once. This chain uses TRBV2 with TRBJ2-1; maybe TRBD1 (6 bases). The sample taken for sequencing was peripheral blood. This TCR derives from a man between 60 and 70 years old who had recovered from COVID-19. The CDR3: CASSAQTGPNEQFF. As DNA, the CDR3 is TGTGCCAGCAGTGCCCAAACAGGGCCCAATGAGCAGTTCTTC.